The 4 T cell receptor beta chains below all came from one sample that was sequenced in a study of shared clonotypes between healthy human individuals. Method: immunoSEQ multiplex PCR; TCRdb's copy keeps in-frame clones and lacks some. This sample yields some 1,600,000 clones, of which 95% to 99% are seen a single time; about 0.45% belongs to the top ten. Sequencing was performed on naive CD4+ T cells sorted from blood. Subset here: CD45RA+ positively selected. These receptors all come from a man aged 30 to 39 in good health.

CDR3 coding DNA: TGTGCCAGCAGCTTCAGCGGGAGTCGAGGTGAGCAGTTCTTC. Its protein is CASSFSGSRGEQFF. V gene TRBV5-6 combines with J gene TRBJ2-1; 8 bases are shared with TRBD2. This CDR3 contains 14 residues. With V trimmed by 2 bases and J by 9 bases, 7 bases remained unmatched. Germline V CDR1 and CDR2: SGHDT, YYEEEE.

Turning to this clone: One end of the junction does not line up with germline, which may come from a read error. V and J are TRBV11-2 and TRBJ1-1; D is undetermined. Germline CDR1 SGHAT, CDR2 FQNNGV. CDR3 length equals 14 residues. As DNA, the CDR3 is TGTGCCAGCAGCTCCCGTCCCTATGACCAGAGACTTGACTTT. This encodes CASSSRPYDQRLDF.

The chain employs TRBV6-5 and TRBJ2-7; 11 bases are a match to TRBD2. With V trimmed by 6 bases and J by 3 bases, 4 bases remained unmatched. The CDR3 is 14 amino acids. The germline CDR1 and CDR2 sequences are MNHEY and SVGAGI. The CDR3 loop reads CASRPTSGIYEQYF. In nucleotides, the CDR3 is TGTGCCAGCAGACCGACTAGCGGGATCTACGAGCAGTACTTC.

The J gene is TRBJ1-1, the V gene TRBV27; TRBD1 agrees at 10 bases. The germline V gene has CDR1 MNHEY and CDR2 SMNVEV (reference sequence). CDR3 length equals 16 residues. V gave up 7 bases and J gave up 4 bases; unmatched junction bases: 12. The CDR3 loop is CASNFLTGGRPTEAFF. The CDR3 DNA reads TGTGCCAGCAACTTTCTGACAGGGGGCCGCCCCACTGAAGCTTTCTTT.